The source of this TCR beta chain is a study of identifying expanded T cells in peripheral blood. Study-level findings and limits: Variance in clone template counts between approximately 2-week samples significantly increased with total template count across all healthy donors.

Regarding this clone: What it recognizes is unknown.

CDR3 length: 15 residues. The V gene's germline CDR1 is SGHRS and CDR2 YFSETQ. The V gene lost 0 bases and the J gene lost 8 bases, with 17 bases spanning the gap. The assay was immunoSEQ multiplex PCR, and TCRdb's table has in-frame clones only and misses some. The sample records approximately 83,000 clones, around 84% being singletons. During the collection period, no donor immune events like infections were recorded. The receptor was derived from a person aged 18-70 years in good health. Sequenced sample: blood. The J gene is TRBJ1-1, the V gene TRBV5-1; possible D gene TRBD1, 6 bases. CDR3 in DNA: TGCGCCAGCAGCTTGGAATGGGGGGCGCAAACGGAAGCTTTCTTT. Amino acids: CASSLEWGAQTEAFF.